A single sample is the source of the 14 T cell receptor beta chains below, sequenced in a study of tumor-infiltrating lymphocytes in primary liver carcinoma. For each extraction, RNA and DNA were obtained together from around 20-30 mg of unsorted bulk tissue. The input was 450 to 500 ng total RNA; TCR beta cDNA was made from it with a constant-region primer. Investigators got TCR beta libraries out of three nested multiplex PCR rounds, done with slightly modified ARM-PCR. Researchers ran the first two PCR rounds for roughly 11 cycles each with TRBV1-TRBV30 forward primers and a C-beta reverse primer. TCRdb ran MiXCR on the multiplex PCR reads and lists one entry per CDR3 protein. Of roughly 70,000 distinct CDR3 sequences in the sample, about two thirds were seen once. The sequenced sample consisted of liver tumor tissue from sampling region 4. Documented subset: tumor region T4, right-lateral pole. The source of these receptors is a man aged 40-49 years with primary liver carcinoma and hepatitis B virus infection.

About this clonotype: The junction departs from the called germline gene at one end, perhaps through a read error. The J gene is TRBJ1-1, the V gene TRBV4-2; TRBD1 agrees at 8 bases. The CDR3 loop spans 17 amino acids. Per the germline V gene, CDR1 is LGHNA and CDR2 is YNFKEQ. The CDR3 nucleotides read TGTACCAGCAACCAAGAGTACGGACAGGGTTTTTGGACTGAAGCCTTCTTT. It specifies CTSNQEYGQGFWTEAFF.

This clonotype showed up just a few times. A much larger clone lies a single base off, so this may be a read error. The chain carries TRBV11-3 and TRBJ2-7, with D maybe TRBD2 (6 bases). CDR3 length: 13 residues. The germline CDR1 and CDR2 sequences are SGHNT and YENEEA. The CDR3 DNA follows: TGTGCCAGCAGCGTGGGACTGTCCTACGAGCGGTACTTC. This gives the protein CASSVGLSYERYF.

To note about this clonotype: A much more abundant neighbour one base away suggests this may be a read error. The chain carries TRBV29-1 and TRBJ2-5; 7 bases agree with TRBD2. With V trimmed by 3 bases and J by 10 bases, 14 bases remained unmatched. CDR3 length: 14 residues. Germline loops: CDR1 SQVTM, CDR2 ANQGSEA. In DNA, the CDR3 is TGCAGCGTTGATTTCGCGGGAGAGGGGAAGATCCAGTACTTC. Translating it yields CSVDFAGEGKIQYF.

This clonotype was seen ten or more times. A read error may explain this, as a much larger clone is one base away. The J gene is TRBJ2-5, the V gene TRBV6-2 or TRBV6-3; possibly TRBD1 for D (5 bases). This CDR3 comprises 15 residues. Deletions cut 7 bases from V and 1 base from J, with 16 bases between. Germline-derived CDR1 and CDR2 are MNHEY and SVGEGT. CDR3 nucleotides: TGTGCCAGCACCCAAGCATGGGGCGGCCAAGAGACCCAGTACTTC. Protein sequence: CASTQAWGGQETQYF.

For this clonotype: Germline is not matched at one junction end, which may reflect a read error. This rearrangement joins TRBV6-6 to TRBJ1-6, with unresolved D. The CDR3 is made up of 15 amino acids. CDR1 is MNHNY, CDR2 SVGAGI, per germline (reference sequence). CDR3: CASSLGRGRNSPLHF. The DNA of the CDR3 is TGTGCCAGCAGTCTAGGGAGAGGGAGAAATTCACCCCTTCACTTT.

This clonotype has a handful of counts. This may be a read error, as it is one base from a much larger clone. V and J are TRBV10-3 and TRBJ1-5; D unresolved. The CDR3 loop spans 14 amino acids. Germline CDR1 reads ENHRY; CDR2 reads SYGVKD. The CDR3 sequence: CAISERGANQPHHF. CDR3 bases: TGTGCCATCAGTGAGCGGGGAGCGAATCAGCCCCACCATTTT.

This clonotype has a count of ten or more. As DNA, the CDR3 is TGTGCCAGCAGCGAGGGACAGGGGCCTTACGAGCAGTACTTC. Translating it yields CASSEGQGPYEQYF. The rearrangement joins TRBV7-9 to TRBJ2-7; TRBD1 matches 10 bases. The J segment lost 4 bases and the V segment lost 5 bases, leaving 5 bases of the junction unmatched. CDR1 SEHNR and CDR2 FQNEAQ come from the germline V gene (reference sequence). The CDR3 totals 14 residues.

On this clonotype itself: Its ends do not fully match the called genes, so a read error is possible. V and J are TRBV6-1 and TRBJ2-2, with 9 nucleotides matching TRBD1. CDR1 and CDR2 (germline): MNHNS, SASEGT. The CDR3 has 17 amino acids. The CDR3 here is CASRRIQGALDTGKLFF. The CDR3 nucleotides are TGTGCCAGCAGAAGAATACAGGGGGCTTTGGACACCGGGAAGCTGTTTTTT.

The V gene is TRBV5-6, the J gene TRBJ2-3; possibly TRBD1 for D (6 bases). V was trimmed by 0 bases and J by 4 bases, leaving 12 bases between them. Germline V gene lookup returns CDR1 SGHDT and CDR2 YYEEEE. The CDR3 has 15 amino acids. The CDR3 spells CASSLDRGGSDTQYF. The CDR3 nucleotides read TGTGCCAGCAGCTTGGATAGAGGGGGATCAGATACGCAGTATTTT.

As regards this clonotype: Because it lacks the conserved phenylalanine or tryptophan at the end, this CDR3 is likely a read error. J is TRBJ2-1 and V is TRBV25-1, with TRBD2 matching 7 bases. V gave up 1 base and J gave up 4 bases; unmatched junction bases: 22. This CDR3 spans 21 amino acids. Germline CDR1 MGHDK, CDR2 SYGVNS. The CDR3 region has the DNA TGTGCCAGCAGTGAATGGGGTTCGGATAGAATAGCGGGTGGTTCATACAATGAGCAGTTCATC. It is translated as CASSEWGSDRIAGGSYNEQFI.

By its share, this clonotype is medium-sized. The CDR3 sequence: CASSLAPGSPLHF. DNA for the CDR3: TGTGCCAGCAGTTTAGCGCCCGGTTCACCCCTCCACTTT. The chain uses TRBV12-3 or TRBV12-4 and TRBJ1-6; no firm D call. The CDR3 contains 13 residues. V shed 0 bases and J shed 9 bases, with 6 bases lying between them.

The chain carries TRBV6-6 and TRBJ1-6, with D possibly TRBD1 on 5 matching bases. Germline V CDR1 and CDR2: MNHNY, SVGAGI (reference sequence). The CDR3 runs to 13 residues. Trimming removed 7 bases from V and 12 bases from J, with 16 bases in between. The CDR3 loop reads CASTEGTVLPLHF. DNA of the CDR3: TGTGCCAGCACTGAAGGGACGGTTCTACCCCTCCACTTT.

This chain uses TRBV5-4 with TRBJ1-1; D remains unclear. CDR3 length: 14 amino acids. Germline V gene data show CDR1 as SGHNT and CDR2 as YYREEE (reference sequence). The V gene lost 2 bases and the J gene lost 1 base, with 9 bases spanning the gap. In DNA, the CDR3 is TGTGCCAGCAGCTTAGCCTGGGCGAACACTGAAGCTTTCTTT. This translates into CASSLAWANTEAFF.

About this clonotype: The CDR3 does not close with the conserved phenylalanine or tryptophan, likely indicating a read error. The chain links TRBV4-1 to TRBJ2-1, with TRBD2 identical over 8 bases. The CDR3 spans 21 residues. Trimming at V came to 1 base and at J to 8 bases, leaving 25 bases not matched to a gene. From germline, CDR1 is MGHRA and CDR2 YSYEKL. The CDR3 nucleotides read TGCGCCAGCAGCCAAGGTACGGGGGGGCAGGGGTTTTTCACCCCCACGGATGAGCAGTTCCTC. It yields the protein CASSQGTGGQGFFTPTDEQFL.